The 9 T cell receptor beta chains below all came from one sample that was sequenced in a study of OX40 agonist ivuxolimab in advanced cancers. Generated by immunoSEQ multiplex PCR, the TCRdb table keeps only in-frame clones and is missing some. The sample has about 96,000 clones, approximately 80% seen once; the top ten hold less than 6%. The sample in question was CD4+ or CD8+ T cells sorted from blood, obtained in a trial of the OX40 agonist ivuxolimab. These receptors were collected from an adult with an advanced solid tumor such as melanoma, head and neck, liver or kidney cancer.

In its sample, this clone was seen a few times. CDR3 sequence reads: CASSLVVGPDYGYTF. CDR3 sequence (DNA): TGCGCCAGCAGCTTGGTAGTAGGGCCGGACTATGGCTACACCTTC. The chain uses TRBV5-1 and TRBJ1-2; D is undetermined. This CDR3 is 15 amino acids long. The germline V and J ends were trimmed by 0 bases and 3 bases, with 12 bases remaining between them. Germline assignment: CDR1 SGHRS and CDR2 YFSETQ.

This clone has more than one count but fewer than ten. CDR3 region: CASSRDFYEQYF. The CDR3 DNA is TGCGCCAGCAGCAGGGACTTCTACGAGCAGTACTTC. V and J are TRBV5-1 and TRBJ2-7; possibly TRBD2 for D (6 bases). The CDR3 extends over 12 amino acids. Per the germline V gene, CDR1 is SGHRS and CDR2 is YFSETQ. V was shortened by 4 bases and J by 3 bases, with 8 bases between the two germline ends.

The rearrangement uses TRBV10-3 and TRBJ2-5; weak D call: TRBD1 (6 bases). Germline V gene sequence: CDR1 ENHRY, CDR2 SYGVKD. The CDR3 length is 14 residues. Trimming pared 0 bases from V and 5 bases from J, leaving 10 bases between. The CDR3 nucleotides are TGTGCCATCAGTGAGTCCGGGACACTGGAGACCCAGTACTTC. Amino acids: CAISESGTLETQYF.

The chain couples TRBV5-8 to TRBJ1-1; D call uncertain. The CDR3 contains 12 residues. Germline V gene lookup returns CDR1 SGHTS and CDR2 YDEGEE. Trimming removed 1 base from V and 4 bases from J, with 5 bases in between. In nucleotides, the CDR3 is TGTGCCAGCAGCTTGACGGTCACTGAAGCTTTCTTT. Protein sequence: CASSLTVTEAFF.

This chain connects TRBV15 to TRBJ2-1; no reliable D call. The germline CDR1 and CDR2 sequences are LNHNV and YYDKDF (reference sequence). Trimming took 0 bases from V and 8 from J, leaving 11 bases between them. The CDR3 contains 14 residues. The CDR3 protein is CATSRDLREHEQFF. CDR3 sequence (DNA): TGTGCCACCAGCAGAGATCTTAGGGAACATGAGCAGTTCTTC.

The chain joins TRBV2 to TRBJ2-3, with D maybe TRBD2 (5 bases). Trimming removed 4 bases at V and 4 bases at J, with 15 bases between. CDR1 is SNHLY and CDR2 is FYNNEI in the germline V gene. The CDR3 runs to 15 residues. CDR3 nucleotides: TGTGCCAGCAGTGGGTGGGCGGGTCAAGCAGATACGCAGTATTTT. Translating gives CASSGWAGQADTQYF.

CDR3 protein: CASSRGQENSPLHF. In DNA, the CDR3 is TGTGCCAGTAGTCGGGGACAGGAGAATTCACCCCTCCACTTT. The chain joins TRBV19 to TRBJ1-6; 8 bases match TRBD1. V trimming: 5 bases; J trimming: 7 bases; junction bases outside the gene matches: 4. Germline V gene sequence: CDR1 LNHDA, CDR2 SQIVND (reference sequence). The CDR3 is 14 residues long.

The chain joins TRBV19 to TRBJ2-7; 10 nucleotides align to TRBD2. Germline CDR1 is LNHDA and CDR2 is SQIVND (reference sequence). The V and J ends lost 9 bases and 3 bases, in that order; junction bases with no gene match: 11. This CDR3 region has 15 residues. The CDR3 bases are TGTGCCAGCGCCTCGGGGACTAGCGAACACTACGAGCAGTACTTC. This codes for CASASGTSEHYEQYF.

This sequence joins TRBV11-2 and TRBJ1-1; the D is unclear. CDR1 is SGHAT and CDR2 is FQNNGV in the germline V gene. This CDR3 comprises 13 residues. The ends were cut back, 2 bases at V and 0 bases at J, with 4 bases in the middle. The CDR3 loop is CASSLNLNTEAFF. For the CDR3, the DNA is TGTGCCAGCAGCTTAAACTTGAACACTGAAGCTTTCTTT.